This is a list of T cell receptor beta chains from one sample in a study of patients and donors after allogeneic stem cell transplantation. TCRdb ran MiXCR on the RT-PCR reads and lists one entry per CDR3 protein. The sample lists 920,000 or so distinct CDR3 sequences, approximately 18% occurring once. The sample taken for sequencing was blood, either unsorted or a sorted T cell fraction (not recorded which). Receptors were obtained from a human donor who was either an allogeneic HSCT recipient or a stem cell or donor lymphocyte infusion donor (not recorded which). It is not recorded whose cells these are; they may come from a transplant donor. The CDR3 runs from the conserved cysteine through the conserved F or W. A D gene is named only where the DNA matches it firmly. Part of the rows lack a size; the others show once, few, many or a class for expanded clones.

cdr3_nt: TGCAGTGCTACAGCCAGCACAGATACGCAGTATTTT
cdr3_aa: CSATASTDTQYF
j_call: TRBJ2-3
d_call: .
clone_size: .
v_call: TRBV20-1

cdr3_nt: TGCGCCAGCAGCCCCCTAGCGGGGGGTCCCGTCGAGCAGTACTTC
cdr3_aa: CASSPLAGGPVEQYF
j_call: TRBJ2-7
d_call: TRBD2
clone_size: few
v_call: TRBV4-3

cdr3_nt: TGTGCCAGCAGCCAAGAAATCGCGGGACCGGGGGATTTCAGGGAGCTGTTTTTT
cdr3_aa: CASSQEIAGPGDFRELFF
j_call: TRBJ2-2
d_call: .
clone_size: few
v_call: TRBV14

cdr3_nt: TGTGCCAGCAGACAGGGGAAGGGAAACACCATATATTTT
cdr3_aa: CASRQGKGNTIYF
j_call: TRBJ1-3
d_call: TRBD1
clone_size: few
v_call: TRBV12-3/TRBV12-4

cdr3_nt: TGTGCCAGCAGCCCGGACAGCCTAGCCAAAAACATTCAGTACTTC
cdr3_aa: CASSPDSLAKNIQYF
j_call: TRBJ2-4
d_call: .
clone_size: once
v_call: TRBV2

cdr3_nt: TGTGCCTGGAGTGACCCCGGCCGGGACAGGGGATACGAGCAGTACTTC
cdr3_aa: CAWSDPGRDRGYEQYF
j_call: TRBJ2-7
d_call: TRBD1
clone_size: .
v_call: TRBV30

cdr3_nt: TGTGCCAGCAGCCAAACAGGGCTCGAACTAGCCAAAAACATTCAGTACTTC
cdr3_aa: CASSQTGLELAKNIQYF
j_call: TRBJ2-4
d_call: .
clone_size: .
v_call: TRBV16

cdr3_nt: TGTGCCAGCAGCCCGGGACTTAATTCACCCCTCCACTTT
cdr3_aa: CASSPGLNSPLHF
j_call: TRBJ1-6
d_call: .
clone_size: few
v_call: TRBV12-3/TRBV12-4

cdr3_nt: TGCGCCAGCAGCCTACATCGAGAGACCAATGGCTACACCTTC
cdr3_aa: CASSLHRETNGYTF
j_call: TRBJ1-2
d_call: .
clone_size: .
v_call: TRBV5-1

cdr3_nt: TGTGCCAGCAGTTTCGGGGGAAGCAGGCCCGAGCAGTACTTC
cdr3_aa: CASSFGGSRPEQYF
j_call: TRBJ2-7
d_call: .
clone_size: .
v_call: TRBV27

cdr3_nt: TGTGCCAGCAGTTGGAGCGGCCCCACAGATACGCAGTATTTT
cdr3_aa: CASSWSGPTDTQYF
j_call: TRBJ2-3
d_call: .
clone_size: few
v_call: TRBV12-3/TRBV12-4

cdr3_nt: TGCGCCAGCAGCCCGAGACTAGCGGGAGGTGAGCAGTTCTTC
cdr3_aa: CASSPRLAGGEQFF
j_call: TRBJ2-1
d_call: TRBD2
clone_size: few
v_call: TRBV4-1

cdr3_nt: TGCAGCGTCACCCTCCGTTCGGGTGAAAAACTGTTTTTT
cdr3_aa: CSVTLRSGEKLFF
j_call: TRBJ1-4
d_call: .
clone_size: few
v_call: TRBV29-1

cdr3_nt: TGTGCCAGCACCCTGACGAGTAGCAATCAGCCCCAGCATTTT
cdr3_aa: CASTLTSSNQPQHF
j_call: TRBJ1-5
d_call: .
clone_size: few
v_call: TRBV7-9

cdr3_nt: TGTGCCAGCAGTTCTCTGACTAGCGGGAGAGCCACAGATACGCAGTATTTT
cdr3_aa: CASSSLTSGRATDTQYF
j_call: TRBJ2-3
d_call: TRBD2
clone_size: .
v_call: TRBV27

cdr3_nt: TGTGCCACCAACGACCGGGGCTACGAGCAGTACTTC
cdr3_aa: CATNDRGYEQYF
j_call: TRBJ2-7
d_call: .
clone_size: .
v_call: TRBV6-1

cdr3_nt: TGTGCCAGCAGCCCTGGGACAGGGGACCTAAGACTATACTCCTACGAGCAGTACTTC
cdr3_aa: CASSPGTGDLRLYSYEQYF
j_call: TRBJ2-7
d_call: TRBD1
clone_size: many
v_call: TRBV12-3/TRBV12-4

cdr3_nt: TGTGCCAGCAGTGCACAGGGGGCTCCTAGCAATCAGCCCCAGCATTTT
cdr3_aa: CASSAQGAPSNQPQHF
j_call: TRBJ1-5
d_call: TRBD1
clone_size: .
v_call: TRBV2

cdr3_nt: TGTGCCGGAGACCGGACTAGCGGGTATAGCACAGATACGCAGTATTTT
cdr3_aa: CAGDRTSGYSTDTQYF
j_call: TRBJ2-3
d_call: TRBD2
clone_size: .
v_call: TRBV2

cdr3_nt: TGTGCCAGCAGTTTATTGAACTTGAACACTGAAGCTTTCTTT
cdr3_aa: CASSLLNLNTEAFF
j_call: TRBJ1-1
d_call: .
clone_size: .
v_call: TRBV12-3/TRBV12-4

cdr3_nt: TGTGCCAGCACCGGGCTCACCGAGGCGGACACTGAAGCTTTCTTT
cdr3_aa: CASTGLTEADTEAFF
j_call: TRBJ1-1
d_call: .
clone_size: .
v_call: TRBV6-1

cdr3_nt: TGTGCCAGCAGTTTATCAGGGTACGGAGTTGATGAGCAGTTCTTC
cdr3_aa: CASSLSGYGVDEQFF
j_call: TRBJ2-1
d_call: .
clone_size: .
v_call: TRBV12-3/TRBV12-4

cdr3_nt: TGTGCCAGCAGCGCTTCAGGGGCAACTAACTATGGCTACACCTTC
cdr3_aa: CASSASGATNYGYTF
j_call: TRBJ1-2
d_call: .
clone_size: .
v_call: TRBV9

cdr3_nt: TGCAGTGCGAGAGAGCGGGTCTCTGGAAACACCATATATTTT
cdr3_aa: CSARERVSGNTIYF
j_call: TRBJ1-3
d_call: .
clone_size: .
v_call: TRBV20-1

cdr3_nt: TGTGCCAGCAGTCCCCGGACGCCGGGCGCTGAAGCTTTCTTT
cdr3_aa: CASSPRTPGAEAFF
j_call: TRBJ1-1
d_call: .
clone_size: few
v_call: TRBV27

cdr3_nt: TGTGCCAGCAGCTTAATGGGTTCGGACTACGGGCAGTACTTC
cdr3_aa: CASSLMGSDYGQYF
j_call: TRBJ2-7
d_call: .
clone_size: few
v_call: TRBV7-2

cdr3_nt: TGTGCCAGCAGCCCCGGACGGGCTGCTGAAGCTTTCTTT
cdr3_aa: CASSPGRAAEAFF
j_call: TRBJ1-1
d_call: .
clone_size: .
v_call: TRBV7-6

cdr3_nt: TGTGCCAGCAGCCAGTATAAGGGGCCTGGGGGCTACACCTTC
cdr3_aa: CASSQYKGPGGYTF
j_call: TRBJ1-2
d_call: .
clone_size: once
v_call: TRBV14